This T cell receptor beta chain was profiled in a study of blood T cell repertoires in COVID-19. On the study more broadly: Acute and convalescent COVID-19 samples came from the United States, Italy and Spain. T cells, B-cell-depleted T cells, or PBMCs provided the cDNA or gDNA that served as material.

As processed by the authors: The assay estimated nucleated cells by amplifying reference gene primers. Method: immunoSEQ multiplex PCR; TCRdb's copy keeps in-frame clones and lacks some. The V and J calls and clone size are taken from that table; D and trimming were inferred from the DNA. There are 100,000 to 140,000 clones in the sample; 70% to 90% occur only once, and 4% to 6% lies in the top ten. This sequence originates from a middle-aged man with active or convalescent COVID-19. The specimen was peripheral blood.

The chain's CDR3 is CASSLKGAGSGYTF. The CDR3, as DNA: TGTGCCAGCAGCTTAAAAGGGGCTGGATCTGGCTACACCTTC. The chain employs TRBV5-6 and TRBJ1-2; perhaps TRBD1 as D (5 bases). Trimming removed 2 bases from V and 7 bases from J, with 15 bases in between. In germline, CDR1 is SGHDT, CDR2 YYEEEE. This CDR3 comprises 14 residues.